These T cell receptor beta chains were read from a single sample in a study of blood T cell repertoires in COVID-19. Using immunoSEQ multiplex PCR, the repertoire was profiled, and TCRdb retains in-frame clones only, with some absent. The data show around 260,000 clones, around 81% seen once. The source material was peripheral blood. The receptors derive from a person between 70 and 80 years old with COVID-19, enrolled during active disease. Both conserved end residues are part of each CDR3. A D gene is named only where the DNA matches it firmly. Clone size is stated in some rows and not others, as once, few, many or a class when expanded.

J gene: TRBJ2-5
clone size: once
V gene: TRBV18
D gene: -
CDR3 protein: CASSPDVGGRETQYF
CDR3 DNA: TGTGCCAGCTCACCGGACGTTGGGGGGAGAGAGACCCAGTACTTC

J gene: TRBJ2-3
clone size: -
V gene: TRBV4-3
D gene: TRBD2
CDR3 protein: CASSNEGGATQYF
CDR3 DNA: TGCGCCAGCAGCAACGAGGGAGGGGCTACGCAGTATTTT

J gene: TRBJ1-5
clone size: -
V gene: TRBV5-1
D gene: -
CDR3 protein: CASSLAGNQPQHF
CDR3 DNA: TGCGCCAGCAGCTTGGCGGGTAATCAGCCCCAGCATTTT

J gene: TRBJ2-7
clone size: -
V gene: TRBV5-4
D gene: -
CDR3 protein: CASSLNTATYEQYF
CDR3 DNA: TGTGCCAGCAGCTTGAACACAGCCACCTACGAGCAGTACTTC

J gene: TRBJ1-6
clone size: many
V gene: TRBV3-1/TRBV3-2
D gene: TRBD1
CDR3 protein: CASSQRRGRNSPLHF
CDR3 DNA: TGTGCCAGCAGCCAACGCAGGGGGAGGAATTCACCCCTCCACTTT

J gene: TRBJ1-6
clone size: -
V gene: TRBV6-5
D gene: -
CDR3 protein: CASSYERQVSSPLHF
CDR3 DNA: TGTGCCAGCAGTTACGAGCGACAGGTGTCTTCACCCCTCCACTTT

J gene: TRBJ1-1
clone size: -
V gene: TRBV5-1
D gene: -
CDR3 protein: CASSLAGGNTEAFF
CDR3 DNA: TGCGCCAGCAGCTTGGCCGGGGGGAACACTGAAGCTTTCTTT

J gene: TRBJ2-1
clone size: -
V gene: TRBV7-9
D gene: -
CDR3 protein: CASSPATGTLYNEQFF
CDR3 DNA: TGTGCCAGCAGCCCGGCCACCGGGACTTTATACAATGAGCAGTTCTTC

J gene: TRBJ2-7
clone size: -
V gene: TRBV27
D gene: -
CDR3 protein: CAISLLGRGPYEQYF
CDR3 DNA: TGTGCCATCAGTTTATTAGGCAGGGGACCCTACGAGCAGTACTTC

J gene: TRBJ2-3
clone size: -
V gene: TRBV7-3
D gene: -
CDR3 protein: CASGQGLAPDTQYF
CDR3 DNA: TGTGCCAGCGGACAGGGACTAGCCCCAGATACGCAGTATTTT

J gene: TRBJ1-6
clone size: -
V gene: TRBV3-1/TRBV3-2
D gene: -
CDR3 protein: CASSQTGSGNSPLHF
CDR3 DNA: TGTGCCAGCAGCCAAACAGGGTCGGGTAATTCACCCCTCCACTTT

J gene: TRBJ1-1
clone size: -
V gene: TRBV5-1
D gene: -
CDR3 protein: CASSLDQGRYTEAFF
CDR3 DNA: TGCGCCAGCAGCTTGGATCAGGGTCGATACACTGAAGCTTTCTTT

J gene: TRBJ2-1
clone size: -
V gene: TRBV7-6
D gene: TRBD2
CDR3 protein: CASSLGGTSSLEQFF
CDR3 DNA: TGTGCCAGCAGCTTAGGAGGGACTAGCTCCTTGGAGCAGTTCTTC

J gene: TRBJ2-5
clone size: -
V gene: TRBV6-6
D gene: TRBD1
CDR3 protein: CASSFGQGMETQYF
CDR3 DNA: TGTGCCAGCAGTTTCGGACAGGGGATGGAGACCCAGTACTTC

J gene: TRBJ2-4
clone size: -
V gene: TRBV6-5
D gene: -
CDR3 protein: CASSIPGTTIQYF
CDR3 DNA: TGTGCCAGCAGTATCCCCGGGACAACCATTCAGTACTTC

J gene: TRBJ2-7
clone size: -
V gene: TRBV18
D gene: -
CDR3 protein: CASSSGQRAEQYF
CDR3 DNA: TGTGCCAGCTCATCGGGACAAAGGGCAGAGCAGTACTTC

J gene: TRBJ1-6
clone size: -
V gene: TRBV6-5
D gene: -
CDR3 protein: CASGVERVGSPLHF
CDR3 DNA: TGTGCCAGCGGGGTGGAGAGGGTAGGATCACCCCTCCACTTT

J gene: TRBJ2-2
clone size: -
V gene: TRBV11-3
D gene: TRBD2
CDR3 protein: CASSKNGGVSGELFF
CDR3 DNA: TGTGCCAGCAGCAAAAACGGGGGGGTCTCCGGGGAGCTGTTTTTT

J gene: TRBJ2-5
clone size: once
V gene: TRBV6-2/TRBV6-3
D gene: TRBD2
CDR3 protein: CASSYWGGQVGETQYF
CDR3 DNA: TGTGCCAGCAGTTACTGGGGGGGTCAGGTGGGAGAGACCCAGTACTTC

J gene: TRBJ2-1
clone size: -
V gene: TRBV5-1
D gene: TRBD2
CDR3 protein: CASSLELAGGREQFF
CDR3 DNA: TGCGCCAGCAGCTTGGAACTAGCGGGAGGCCGGGAGCAGTTCTTC

J gene: TRBJ2-3
clone size: once
V gene: TRBV6-5
D gene: TRBD2
CDR3 protein: CASNPPGLAGLSQYF
CDR3 DNA: TGTGCCAGCAACCCGCCGGGACTAGCGGGATTATCGCAGTATTTT

J gene: TRBJ1-1
clone size: once
V gene: TRBV6-6
D gene: -
CDR3 protein: CASNEARINTEAFF
CDR3 DNA: TGTGCCAGCAACGAGGCCAGAATAAACACTGAAGCTTTCTTT

J gene: TRBJ2-3
clone size: -
V gene: TRBV4-1
D gene: -
CDR3 protein: CASSQDSTRVADTQYF
CDR3 DNA: TGCGCCAGCAGCCAAGATTCGACTAGGGTGGCAGATACGCAGTATTTT